This T cell receptor (beta chain) was identified in a study of OX40 agonist ivuxolimab in advanced cancers. About the study: Ivuxolimab, an agonist antibody against OX40 (CD134), was given to patients. Study results and limitations: Normalized T-cell clonal expansion was also low in some nonresponders. Within 6 weeks, CD4+ and CD8+ blood T cells expanded clonally at 0.1 to 3.0 mg/kg.

The protocol was immunoSEQ multiplex PCR, while the TCRdb copy is restricted to in-frame clones and leaves out a portion. The data contain roughly 41,000 clones, 86% of them singletons. With respect to this clone: Its specificity is not known.

Patients who had autoimmune disease history or got systemic immunosuppression were left out. This CDR3 contains 15 residues. The V end was cut by 6 bases, the J end by 0 bases, with 9 bases between. Germline CDR1 and CDR2: SGHTA and FQGNSA. The source is an adult with an advanced solid tumor such as melanoma, head and neck, liver or kidney cancer. The V call is TRBV7-2, the J call TRBJ2-6; D may be TRBD2 (5 bases). The input for sequencing was CD4+ or CD8+ T cells sorted from blood, taken in a trial of the OX40 agonist ivuxolimab. CDR3 in amino acids: CASRPAGSGANVLTF. CDR3 DNA: TGTGCCAGCAGGCCTGCGGGCTCTGGGGCCAACGTCCTGACTTTC.